This TCR beta chain was profiled in a study of regulatory T cells in long-lasting Graves disease. In its sample, this clonotype was seen a few times. The authors built TCR beta libraries using iRepertoire HTBI primers and Arm-PCR of CDR3 regions. One entry per CDR3 protein, called by TCRdb with MiXCR from the multiplex PCR reads. The sample shows hundreds of thousands of distinct CDR3 sequences, around 30% of them seen only once. The CDR3 covers 16 residues. V shed 7 bases and J shed 3 bases, with 18 bases lying between them. The germline CDR1 and CDR2 sequences are MDHEN and SYDVKM. Time point reported: persistent/refractory GD, antithyroid drugs over 5 years with positive TRAb. The TCR library was prepared using RNA isolated from PBMCs.

The TCR was taken from a female donor with Graves disease. The sequencing here drew on peripheral blood mononuclear cells (PBMCs), taken when the disease was refractory, from a patient treated with antithyroid drugs. The chain joins TRBV28 to TRBJ2-2; D perhaps matches TRBD2 (7 bases). In DNA, the CDR3 is TGTGCCAGCATCGGGGGGCGGGAGTCGGACACCGGGGAGCTGTTTTTT. It specifies CASIGGRESDTGELFF.